These T cell receptor beta chains were read from a single sample in a study of cytotoxic CD8 clonotypes in ibrutinib-treated CLL. This table comes from immunoSEQ multiplex PCR, and its TCRdb copy is limited to in-frame clones, with some not included. This table holds roughly 220,000 clones, approximately 75% found once. The starting material was PBMCs, obtained after 12 months of ibrutinib treatment. These receptors originate from a human donor with chronic lymphocytic leukemia. CDR3s leave out the opening cysteine and the closing phenylalanine or tryptophan. Expanded clones get a size class; other rows say once, few or many, or leave the size out.

v_call	j_call	clone_size	cdr3_aa
TRBV9	TRBJ2-1	NA	ASSLPGTVEF
TRBV6-5	TRBJ2-6	NA	ASSPLGANVLT
TRBV7-9	TRBJ2-5	NA	ASSLGQEETQY
TRBV7-8	TRBJ2-6	NA	ASSLGGYGANVLT
TRBV27	TRBJ2-1	once	ASSLSKRLSSYNEQF
TRBV6-1	TRBJ2-2	NA	ASSDRGVGTGELF
TRBV10-3	TRBJ2-1	once	AISEGLTYNEQF
TRBV4-2	TRBJ1-2	once	ASSPSDEARGYT
TRBV14	TRBJ2-5	NA	ASSQAGRKETQY
TRBV5-1	TRBJ2-5	NA	ASSYWGGQETQY
TRBV29-1	TRBJ1-1	NA	SVDPVGMNTEAF
TRBV7-6	TRBJ2-3	NA	ASSLGGRTITDTQY
TRBV6-1	TRBJ2-2	NA	AGRLAGTGELF
TRBV7-9	TRBJ1-1	NA	ASTSAVNTEAF
TRBV7-6	TRBJ2-7	few	ASSLQGAGEQY
TRBV7-9	TRBJ1-3	NA	ASSSGTAGNTIY
TRBV18	TRBJ1-4	NA	ASSPSTRSEAKLF
TRBV7-9	TRBJ2-5	NA	ASSFGGLAGETQY
TRBV5-4	TRBJ2-5	NA	ASSLRRGGETQY
TRBV11-2	TRBJ2-7	once	ASSPRDGKAYEQY
TRBV7-9	TRBJ1-2	NA	ASSLAQGQLYGYT
TRBV28	TRBJ2-7	NA	ASSSPPGGSYEQY
TRBV28	TRBJ1-5	NA	ASSQGTGYQPQH
TRBV5-1	TRBJ2-3	NA	ASSLTGTSGRLADTQY
TRBV4-1	TRBJ1-3	NA	ASSLMLQIPGNTIY
TRBV19	TRBJ2-7	NA	ASSIAGGSSYEQY
TRBV5-4	TRBJ2-4	NA	ASSVSLRGGKNIQY
TRBV4-2	TRBJ2-2	NA	ASSQDSGGAGELF
TRBV6-5	TRBJ1-2	NA	ASSYIWRGYT
TRBV19	TRBJ2-1	once	ASSIGFGTGWNEQF
TRBV9	TRBJ2-5	NA	ASSDVSGGQETQY
TRBV7-9	TRBJ1-2	NA	ASSLESAVWNGYT
TRBV7-8	TRBJ2-2	few	ASSLWRVKNTGELF
TRBV5-4	TRBJ2-3	NA	ASSLDFQRVGSTDTQY
TRBV28	TRBJ1-2	NA	ASSLTVRNLEGYT
TRBV12-5	TRBJ1-1	NA	ASSPVGRMGTEAF
TRBV7-7	TRBJ2-1	NA	ASSLAATGGSFHEQF
TRBV5-8	TRBJ2-1	NA	ASSPLAGTYNEQF
TRBV7-8	TRBJ2-7	NA	ASSFGTATYEQY
TRBV9	TRBJ1-5	few	ASSVGQSNQPQH
TRBV27	TRBJ1-6	NA	ASSLSAPGISPLH
TRBV2	TRBJ2-2	NA	ASSPSGSLNGELF
TRBV27	TRBJ1-3	once	ASSPYRQGRNTIY
TRBV5-5	TRBJ1-1	NA	ASSLDPGRRTEAF
TRBV30	TRBJ1-5	NA	AWSVAGNQPQH
TRBV6-1	TRBJ1-1	NA	ASSTYENTEAF
TRBV21-1	TRBJ2-4	NA	ASSKDPTDISKNIQY
TRBV7-8	TRBJ2-7	NA	ASSLAGAGISYEQY
TRBV14	TRBJ2-1	NA	ASSQPRNSQPSAYNEQF
TRBV19	TRBJ2-5	NA	ASAGGAVLQETQY
TRBV5-1	TRBJ1-3	NA	ASSPSVVSGNTIY
TRBV30	TRBJ1-2	NA	AWSGGNYGYT